Below, one T cell receptor beta chain is given with its context. Antigen unknown. This specimen belongs to a study of CD8 T cells in Susac syndrome. Across the study: Patients with Susac syndrome were, at the time of blood collection, therapy-naive, maintained on corticosteroids, or maintained on intravenous immunoglobulin alone. Findings and limits, study-wide: In total CD8+ repertoires, approximately 17 Susac-specific public clones were found, and roughly five in CD8+ TEMRA repertoires.

Sequencing of TCR beta, carried out with a high-throughput approach, was applied to CD8+ and CD4+ T cells from the blood. cDNA came from about 0.51 to 1 ug RNA primed by random hexamers. TCRdb re-derived calls from the immunoSEQ multiplex PCR reads in MiXCR, one entry per CDR3 protein. The sample lists roughly 100,000 distinct CDR3 sequences; about 95% were seen once. Trimming cost V 3 bases and J 5 bases, with 7 bases left between them. CDR1 is LGHDT, CDR2 YNNKEL, per germline (reference sequence). The CDR3 spans 12 residues. Sequencing was performed on CD8+ T cells from PBMCs. This TCR was recovered from a human donor with Susac syndrome. V is TRBV3-1 and J is TRBJ1-1; D unresolved. CDR3 sequence (DNA): TGTGCCAGCAGCCAGCGGGTGACTGAAGCTTTCTTT. Translation gives CASSQRVTEAFF. The full variable domain, in which reference TRBV3-1 and TRBJ1-1 provide the parts outside the CDR3, is DTAVSQTPKYLVTQMGNDKSIKCEQNLGHDTMYWYKQDSKKFLKIMFSYNNKELIINETVPNRFSPKSPDKAHLNLHINSLELGDSAVYFCASSQRVTEAFFGQGTRLTVV.